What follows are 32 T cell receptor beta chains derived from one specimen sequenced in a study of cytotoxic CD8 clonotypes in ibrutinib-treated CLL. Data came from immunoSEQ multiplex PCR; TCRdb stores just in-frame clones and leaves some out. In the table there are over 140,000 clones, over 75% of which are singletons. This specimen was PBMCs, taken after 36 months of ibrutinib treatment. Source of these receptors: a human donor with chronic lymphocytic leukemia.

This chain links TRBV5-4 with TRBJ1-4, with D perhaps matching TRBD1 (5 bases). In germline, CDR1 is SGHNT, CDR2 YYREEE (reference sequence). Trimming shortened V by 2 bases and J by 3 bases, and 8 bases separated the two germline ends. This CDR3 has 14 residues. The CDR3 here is CASSLTGANEKLFF. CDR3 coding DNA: TGTGCCAGCAGCTTAACGGGGGCTAATGAAAAACTGTTTTTT.

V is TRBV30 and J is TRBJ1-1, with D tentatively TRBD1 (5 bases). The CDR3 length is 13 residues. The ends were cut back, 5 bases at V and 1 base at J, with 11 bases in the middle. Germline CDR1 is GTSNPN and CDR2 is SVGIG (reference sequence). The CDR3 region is CAWGLGGNTEAFF. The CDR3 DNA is TGTGCCTGGGGCCTGGGGGGGAACACTGAAGCTTTCTTT. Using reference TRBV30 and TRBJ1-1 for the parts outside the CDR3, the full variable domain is SQTIHQWPATLVQPVGSPLSLECTVEGTSNPNLYWYRQAAGRGLQLLFYSVGIGQISSEVPQNLSASRPQDRQFILSSKKLLLSDSGFYLCAWGLGGNTEAFFGQGTRLTVV.

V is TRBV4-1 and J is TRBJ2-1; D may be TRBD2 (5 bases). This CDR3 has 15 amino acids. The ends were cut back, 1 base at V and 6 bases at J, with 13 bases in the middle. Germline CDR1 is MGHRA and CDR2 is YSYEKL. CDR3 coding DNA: TGCGCCAGCAGCCAAGTTACGGGATTGGTCAATGAGCAGTTCTTC. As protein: CASSQVTGLVNEQFF.

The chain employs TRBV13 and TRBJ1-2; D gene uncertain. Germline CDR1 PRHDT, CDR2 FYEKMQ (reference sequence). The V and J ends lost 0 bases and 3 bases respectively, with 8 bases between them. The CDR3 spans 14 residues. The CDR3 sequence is CASSLGRTDYGYTF. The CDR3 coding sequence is TGTGCCAGCAGCTTAGGCCGAACAGACTATGGCTACACCTTC.

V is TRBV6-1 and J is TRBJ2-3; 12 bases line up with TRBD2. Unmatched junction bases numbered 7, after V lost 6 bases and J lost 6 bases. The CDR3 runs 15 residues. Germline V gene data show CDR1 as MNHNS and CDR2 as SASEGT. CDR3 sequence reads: CASRLTSGSLDTQYF. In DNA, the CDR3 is TGTGCCAGCAGACTGACTAGCGGGAGTTTGGATACGCAGTATTTT.

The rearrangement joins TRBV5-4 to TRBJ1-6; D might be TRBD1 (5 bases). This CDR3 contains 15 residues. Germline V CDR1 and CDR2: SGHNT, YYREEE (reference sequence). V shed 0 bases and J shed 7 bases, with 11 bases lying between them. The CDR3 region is CASSLDDSINSPLHF. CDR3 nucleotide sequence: TGTGCCAGCAGCTTGGATGACAGCATAAATTCACCCCTCCACTTT.

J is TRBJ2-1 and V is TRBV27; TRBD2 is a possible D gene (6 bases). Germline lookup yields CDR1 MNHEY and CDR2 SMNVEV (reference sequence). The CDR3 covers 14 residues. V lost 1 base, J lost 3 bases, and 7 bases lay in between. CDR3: CASSLLEGYNEQFF. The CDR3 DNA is TGTGCCAGCAGTTTATTGGAGGGCTACAATGAGCAGTTCTTC.

The chain's CDR3 is CAWSRPGGGTDTQYF. CDR3 DNA sequence: TGTGCCTGGAGCCGCCCGGGGGGGGGCACAGATACGCAGTATTTT. This chain connects TRBV30 to TRBJ2-3, with 8 bases that match TRBD2. The V and J ends lost 3 bases and 1 base, in that order; junction bases with no gene match: 6. The V gene's germline CDR1 is GTSNPN and CDR2 SVGIG (reference sequence). The CDR3 is 15 amino acids.

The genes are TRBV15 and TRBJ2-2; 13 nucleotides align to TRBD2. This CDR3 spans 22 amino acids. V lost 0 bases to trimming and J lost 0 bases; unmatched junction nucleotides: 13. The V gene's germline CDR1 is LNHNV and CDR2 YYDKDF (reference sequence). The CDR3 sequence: CATSRDLAGTSGIFANTGELFF. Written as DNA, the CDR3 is TGTGCCACCAGCAGAGATTTGGCCGGGACTAGCGGGATATTCGCGAACACCGGGGAGCTGTTTTTT.

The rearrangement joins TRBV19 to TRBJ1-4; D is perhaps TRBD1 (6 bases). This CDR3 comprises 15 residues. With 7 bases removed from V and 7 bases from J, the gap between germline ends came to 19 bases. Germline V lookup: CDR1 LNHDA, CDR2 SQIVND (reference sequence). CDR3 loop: CASTTLQGKSEKLFF. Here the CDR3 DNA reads TGTGCCAGTACTACTCTACAGGGAAAATCTGAAAAACTGTTTTTT.

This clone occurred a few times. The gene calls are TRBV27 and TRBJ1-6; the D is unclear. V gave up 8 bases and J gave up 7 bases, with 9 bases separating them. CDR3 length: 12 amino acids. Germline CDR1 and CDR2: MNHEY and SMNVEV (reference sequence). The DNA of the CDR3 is TGTGCCAGCCGGGCTAGGAATTCACCCCTCCACTTT. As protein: CASRARNSPLHF.

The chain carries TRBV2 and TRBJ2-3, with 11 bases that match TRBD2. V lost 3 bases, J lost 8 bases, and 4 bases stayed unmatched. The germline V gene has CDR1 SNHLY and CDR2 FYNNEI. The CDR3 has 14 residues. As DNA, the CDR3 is TGTGCCAGCAGTGAGGTTCTAGCGGGGGGTACGCAGTATTTT. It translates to CASSEVLAGGTQYF.

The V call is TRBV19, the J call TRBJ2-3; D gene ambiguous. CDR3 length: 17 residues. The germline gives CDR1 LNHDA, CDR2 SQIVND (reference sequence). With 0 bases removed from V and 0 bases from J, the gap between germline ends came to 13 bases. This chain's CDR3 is CASSIDVVADSTDTQYF. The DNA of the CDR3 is TGTGCCAGTAGTATAGATGTCGTCGCAGATAGCACAGATACGCAGTATTTT. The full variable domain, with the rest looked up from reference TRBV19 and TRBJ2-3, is DGGITQSPKYLFRKEGQNVTLSCEQNLNHDAMYWYRQDPGQGLRLIYYSQIVNDFQKGDIAEGYSVSREKKESFPLTVTSAQKNPTAFYLCASSIDVVADSTDTQYFGPGTRLTVL.

CDR3 residues: CATNHRQGGGYGYTF. In DNA form, the CDR3 reads TGTGCCACCAACCACCGACAGGGGGGAGGCTATGGCTACACCTTC. The rearrangement links TRBV19 to TRBJ1-2; 9 bases are a match to TRBD1. Unmatched junction bases numbered 13, after V lost 10 bases and J lost 4 bases. The CDR3 runs to 15 residues. Germline CDR1 and CDR2: LNHDA and SQIVND (reference sequence).

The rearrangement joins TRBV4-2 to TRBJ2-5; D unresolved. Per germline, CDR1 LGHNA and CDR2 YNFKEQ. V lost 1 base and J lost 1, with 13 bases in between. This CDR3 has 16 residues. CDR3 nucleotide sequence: TGTGCCAGCAGCCAAGGAGCGCTGATGATCCAAGAGACCCAGTACTTC. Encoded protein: CASSQGALMIQETQYF.

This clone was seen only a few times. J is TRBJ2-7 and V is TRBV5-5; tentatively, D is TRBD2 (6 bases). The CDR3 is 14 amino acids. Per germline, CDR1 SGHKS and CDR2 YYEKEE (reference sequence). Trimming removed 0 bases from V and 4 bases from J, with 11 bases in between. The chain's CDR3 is CASSLEGLLYEQYF. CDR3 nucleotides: TGTGCCAGCAGCTTGGAAGGACTATTATACGAGCAGTACTTC.

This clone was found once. The CDR3 bases are TGTGCCAGCAGCTTAGCGACCGGGACAGGGGTATCAGATACGCAGTATTTT. Its protein product is CASSLATGTGVSDTQYF. The chain uses TRBV7-9 and TRBJ2-3; 10 positions match TRBD1. V was clipped by 0 bases and J by 4 bases; unmatched bases: 7. There are 17 residues in the CDR3. From germline, CDR1 is SEHNR and CDR2 FQNEAQ (reference sequence).

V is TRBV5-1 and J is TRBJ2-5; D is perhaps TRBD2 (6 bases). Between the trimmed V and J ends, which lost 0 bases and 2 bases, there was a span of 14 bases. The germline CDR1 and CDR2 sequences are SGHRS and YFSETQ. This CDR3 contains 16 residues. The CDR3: CASSLGVRAGQETQYF. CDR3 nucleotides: TGCGCCAGCAGCTTGGGGGTGCGGGCGGGGCAAGAGACCCAGTACTTC.

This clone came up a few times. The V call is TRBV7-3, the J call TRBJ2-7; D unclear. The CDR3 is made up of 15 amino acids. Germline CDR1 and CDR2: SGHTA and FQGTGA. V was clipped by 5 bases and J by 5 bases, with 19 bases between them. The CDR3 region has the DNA TGTGCCAGCAGCCCTCACCTAGTAGATATGCACGAGCAGTACTTC. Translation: CASSPHLVDMHEQYF.

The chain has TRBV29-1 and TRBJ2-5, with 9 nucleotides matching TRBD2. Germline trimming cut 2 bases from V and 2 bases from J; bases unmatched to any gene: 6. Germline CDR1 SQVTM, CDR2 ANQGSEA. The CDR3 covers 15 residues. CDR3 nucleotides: TGCAGCGTTGAAATTGCGGGGGGGCTACAAGAGACCCAGTACTTC. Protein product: CSVEIAGGLQETQYF.

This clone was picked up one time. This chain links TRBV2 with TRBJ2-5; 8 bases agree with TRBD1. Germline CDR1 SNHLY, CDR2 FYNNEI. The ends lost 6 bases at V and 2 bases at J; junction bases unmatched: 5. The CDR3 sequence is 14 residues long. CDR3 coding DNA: TGTGCCAGCAGCACAGGGGGGCTTCAAGAGACCCAGTACTTC. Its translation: CASSTGGLQETQYF. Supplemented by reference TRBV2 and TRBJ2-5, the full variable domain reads EPEVTQTPSHQVTQMGQEVILRCVPISNHLYFYWYRQILGQKVEFLVSFYNNEISEKSEIFDDQFSVERPDGSNFTLKIRSTKLEDSAMYFCASSTGGLQETQYFGPGTRLLVL.

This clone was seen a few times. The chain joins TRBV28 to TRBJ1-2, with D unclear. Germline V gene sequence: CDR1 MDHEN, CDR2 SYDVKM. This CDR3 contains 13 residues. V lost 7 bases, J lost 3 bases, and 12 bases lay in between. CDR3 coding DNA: TGTGCCAGCACCCCGGACGCGTACTATGGCTACACCTTC. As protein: CASTPDAYYGYTF.

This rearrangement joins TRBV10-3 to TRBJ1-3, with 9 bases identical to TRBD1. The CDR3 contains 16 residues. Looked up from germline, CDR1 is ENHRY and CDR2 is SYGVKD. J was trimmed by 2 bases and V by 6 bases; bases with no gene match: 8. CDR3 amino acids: CAIRAFDRGTGNTIYF. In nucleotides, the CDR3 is TGTGCCATCAGAGCCTTCGACAGGGGGACTGGAAACACCATATATTTT.

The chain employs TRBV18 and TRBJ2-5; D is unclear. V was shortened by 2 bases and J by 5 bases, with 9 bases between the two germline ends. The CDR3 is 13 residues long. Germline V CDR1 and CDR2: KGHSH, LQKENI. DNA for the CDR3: TGTGCCAGCTCACCATTAAGTGGGGAGACCCAGTACTTC. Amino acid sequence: CASSPLSGETQYF.

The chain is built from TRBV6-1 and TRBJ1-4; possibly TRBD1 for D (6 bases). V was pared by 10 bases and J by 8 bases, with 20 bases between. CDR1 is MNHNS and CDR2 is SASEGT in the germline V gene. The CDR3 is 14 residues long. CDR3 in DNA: TGTGCCACCAACCTGGGAGGGGGGGCCGAAAAACTGTTTTTT. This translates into CATNLGGGAEKLFF.

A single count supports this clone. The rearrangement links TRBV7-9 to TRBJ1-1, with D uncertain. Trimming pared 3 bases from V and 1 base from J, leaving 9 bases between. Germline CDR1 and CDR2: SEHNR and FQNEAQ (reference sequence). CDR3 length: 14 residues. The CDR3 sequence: CASSFGAGNTEAFF. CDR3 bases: TGTGCCAGCAGCTTTGGAGCGGGGAACACTGAAGCTTTCTTT.

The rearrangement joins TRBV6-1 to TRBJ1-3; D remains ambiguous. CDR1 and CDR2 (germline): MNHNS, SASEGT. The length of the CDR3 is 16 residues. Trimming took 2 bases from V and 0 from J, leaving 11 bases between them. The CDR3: CASSEKPRFSGNTIYF. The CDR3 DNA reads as TGTGCCAGCAGTGAAAAGCCAAGATTCTCTGGAAACACCATATATTTT.

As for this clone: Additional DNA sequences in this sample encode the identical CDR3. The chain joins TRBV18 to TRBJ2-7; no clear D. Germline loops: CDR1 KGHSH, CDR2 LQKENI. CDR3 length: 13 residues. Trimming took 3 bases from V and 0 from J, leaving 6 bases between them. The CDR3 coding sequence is TGTGCCAGCTCACCCCCGAGCTCCTACGAGCAGTACTTC. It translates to CASSPPSSYEQYF.

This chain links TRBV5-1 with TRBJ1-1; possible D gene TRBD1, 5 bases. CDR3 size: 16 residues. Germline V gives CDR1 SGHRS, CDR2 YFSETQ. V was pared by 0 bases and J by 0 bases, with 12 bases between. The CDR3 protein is CASSLARGVLNTEAFF. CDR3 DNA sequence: TGCGCCAGCAGCTTGGCAAGGGGCGTCCTGAACACTGAAGCTTTCTTT.

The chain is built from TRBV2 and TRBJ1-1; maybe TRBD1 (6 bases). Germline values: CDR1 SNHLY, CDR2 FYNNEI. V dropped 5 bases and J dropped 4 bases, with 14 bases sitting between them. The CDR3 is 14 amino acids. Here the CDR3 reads CASSRGDLVTEAFF. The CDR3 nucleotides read TGTGCCAGCAGTAGGGGGGACCTGGTCACTGAAGCTTTCTTT.

CDR3 in amino acids: CASSYSGQGACQPQHF. CDR3 DNA sequence: TGTGCCAGCAGTTACTCCGGACAGGGGGCGTGTCAGCCCCAGCATTTT. The chain couples TRBV6-7 to TRBJ1-5; 11 nucleotides agree with TRBD1. TRBV6-7 is reported as an ORF; its role is uncertain. The V and J ends lost 0 bases and 6 bases, in that order; junction bases with no gene match: 4. The CDR3 is made up of 16 amino acids.

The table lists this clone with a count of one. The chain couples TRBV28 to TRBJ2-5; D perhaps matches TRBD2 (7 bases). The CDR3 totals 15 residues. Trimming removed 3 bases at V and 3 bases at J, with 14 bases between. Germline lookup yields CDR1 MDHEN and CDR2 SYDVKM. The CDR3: CASSLAGAAEETQYF. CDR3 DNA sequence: TGTGCCAGCAGTTTGGCGGGGGCCGCGGAAGAGACCCAGTACTTC.